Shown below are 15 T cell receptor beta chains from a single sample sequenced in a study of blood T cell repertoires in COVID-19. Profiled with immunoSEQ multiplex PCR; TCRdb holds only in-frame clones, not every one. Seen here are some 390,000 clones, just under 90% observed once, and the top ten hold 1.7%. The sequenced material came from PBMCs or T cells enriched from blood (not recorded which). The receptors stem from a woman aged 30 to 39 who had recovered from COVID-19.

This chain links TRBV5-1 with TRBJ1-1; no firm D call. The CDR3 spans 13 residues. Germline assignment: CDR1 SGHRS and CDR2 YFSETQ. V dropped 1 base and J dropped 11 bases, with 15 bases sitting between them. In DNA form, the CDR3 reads TGCGCCAGCAGCTTGCGACCCCTCACGAGGGCTTTCTTT. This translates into CASSLRPLTRAFF.

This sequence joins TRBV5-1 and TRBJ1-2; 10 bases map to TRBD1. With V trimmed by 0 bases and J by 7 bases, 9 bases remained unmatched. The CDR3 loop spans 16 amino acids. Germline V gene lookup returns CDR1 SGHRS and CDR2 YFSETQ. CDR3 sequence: CASSLGHGGQGSGYTF. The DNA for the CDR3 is TGCGCCAGCAGCTTGGGGCATGGGGGACAGGGGTCTGGCTACACCTTC. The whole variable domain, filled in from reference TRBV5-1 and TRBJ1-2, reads KAGVTQTPRYLIKTRGQQVTLSCSPISGHRSVSWYQQTPGQGLQFLFEYFSETQRNKGNFPGRFSGRQFSNSRSEMNVSTLELGDSALYLCASSLGHGGQGSGYTFGSGTRLTVV.

The CDR3 DNA reads TGCGCCAGCGCCGGAGGTACAGGGGTCTCTACTGAAGCTTTCTTT. Protein sequence: CASAGGTGVSTEAFF. The chain links TRBV5-1 to TRBJ1-1, with 7 bases lining up with TRBD1. Unmatched junction bases numbered 14, after V lost 7 bases and J lost 5 bases. CDR3 size: 15 residues. CDR1 and CDR2 from the germline V gene are SGHRS and YFSETQ.

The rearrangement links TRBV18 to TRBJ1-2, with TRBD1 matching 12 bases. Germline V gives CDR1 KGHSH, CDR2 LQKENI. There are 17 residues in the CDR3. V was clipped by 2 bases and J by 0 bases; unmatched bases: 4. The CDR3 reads CASSPIGTGGSNYGYTF. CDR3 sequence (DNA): TGTGCCAGCTCACCAATCGGGACAGGGGGCTCTAACTATGGCTACACCTTC.

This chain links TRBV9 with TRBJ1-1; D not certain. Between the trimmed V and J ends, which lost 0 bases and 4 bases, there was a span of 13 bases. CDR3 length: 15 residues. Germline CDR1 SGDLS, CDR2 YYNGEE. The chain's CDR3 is CASSVGVWSPTEAFF. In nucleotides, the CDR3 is TGTGCCAGCAGCGTAGGGGTTTGGAGCCCCACTGAAGCTTTCTTT.

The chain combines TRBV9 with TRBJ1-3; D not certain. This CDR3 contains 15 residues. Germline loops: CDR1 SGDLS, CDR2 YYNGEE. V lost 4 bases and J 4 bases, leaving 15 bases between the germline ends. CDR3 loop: CASSLATKEGNTIYF. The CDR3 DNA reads TGTGCCAGCAGCTTAGCCACCAAAGAGGGAAACACCATATATTTT.

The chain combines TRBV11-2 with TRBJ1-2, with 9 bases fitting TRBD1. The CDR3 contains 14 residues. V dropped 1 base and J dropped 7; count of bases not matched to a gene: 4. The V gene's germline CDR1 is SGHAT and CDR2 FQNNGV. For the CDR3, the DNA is TGTGCCAGCAGCTTAGTACAGGGGGCGTTTGGCTACACCTTC. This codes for CASSLVQGAFGYTF.

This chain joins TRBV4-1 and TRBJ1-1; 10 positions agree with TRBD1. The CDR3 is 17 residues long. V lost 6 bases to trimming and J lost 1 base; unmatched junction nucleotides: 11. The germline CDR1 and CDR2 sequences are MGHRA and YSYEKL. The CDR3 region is CASRQLGTGAGNTEAFF. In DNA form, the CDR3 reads TGCGCCAGCAGACAACTAGGGACAGGGGCCGGGAACACTGAAGCTTTCTTT.

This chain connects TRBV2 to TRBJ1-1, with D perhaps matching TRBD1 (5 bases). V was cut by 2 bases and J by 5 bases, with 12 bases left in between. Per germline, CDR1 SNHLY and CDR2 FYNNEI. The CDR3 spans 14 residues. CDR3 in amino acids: CASSEMAGRTEAFF. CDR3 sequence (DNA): TGTGCCAGCAGTGAAATGGCGGGGCGGACTGAAGCTTTCTTT.

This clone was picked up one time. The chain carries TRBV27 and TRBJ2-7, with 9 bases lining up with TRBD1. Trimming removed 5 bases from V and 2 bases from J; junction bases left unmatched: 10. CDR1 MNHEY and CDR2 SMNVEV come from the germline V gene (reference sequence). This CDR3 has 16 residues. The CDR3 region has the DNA TGTGCCAGCAGTACTCACCCCGGGACAGGGACCTACGAGCAGTACTTC. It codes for CASSTHPGTGTYEQYF.

CDR3 protein: CASEPRNTGELFF. CDR3 nucleotide sequence: TGTGCTAGTGAGCCTAGGAACACCGGGGAGCTGTTTTTT. The chain employs TRBV12-5 and TRBJ2-2, with D unclear. This CDR3 is built from 13 residues. The ends were cut back, 7 bases at V and 1 base at J, with 7 bases in the middle. Per the germline V gene, CDR1 is LGHNT and CDR2 is FRNRAP.

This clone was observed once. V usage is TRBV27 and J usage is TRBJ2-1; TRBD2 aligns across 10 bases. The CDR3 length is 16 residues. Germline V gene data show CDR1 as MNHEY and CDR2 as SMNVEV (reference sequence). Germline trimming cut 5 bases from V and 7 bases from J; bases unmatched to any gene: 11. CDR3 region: CASSPSGRASRNEQFF. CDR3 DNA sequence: TGTGCCAGCAGTCCAAGCGGGAGGGCCTCAAGGAATGAGCAGTTCTTC.

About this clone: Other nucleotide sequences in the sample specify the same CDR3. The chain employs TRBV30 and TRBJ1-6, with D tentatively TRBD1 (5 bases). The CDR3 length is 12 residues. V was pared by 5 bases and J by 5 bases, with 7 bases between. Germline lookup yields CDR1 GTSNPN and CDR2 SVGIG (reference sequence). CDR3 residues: CAWDRDNSPLHF. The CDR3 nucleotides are TGTGCCTGGGACAGAGATAATTCACCCCTCCACTTT.

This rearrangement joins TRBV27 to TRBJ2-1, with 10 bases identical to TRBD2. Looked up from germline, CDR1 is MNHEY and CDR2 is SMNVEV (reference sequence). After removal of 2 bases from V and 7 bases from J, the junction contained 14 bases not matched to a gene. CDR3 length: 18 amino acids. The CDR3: CASSLDAGAGGPLNEQFF. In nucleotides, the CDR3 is TGTGCCAGCAGTTTAGACGCGGGAGCGGGAGGGCCCTTAAATGAGCAGTTCTTC.

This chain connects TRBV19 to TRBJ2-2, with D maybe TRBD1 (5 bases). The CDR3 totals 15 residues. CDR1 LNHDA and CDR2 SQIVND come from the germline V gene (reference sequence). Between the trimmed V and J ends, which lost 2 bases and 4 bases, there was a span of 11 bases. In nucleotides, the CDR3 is TGTGCCAGTAGTATAAGTAAGGGGCCCACCGGGGAGCTGTTTTTT. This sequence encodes CASSISKGPTGELFF. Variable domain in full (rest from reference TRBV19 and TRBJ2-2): DGGITQSPKYLFRKEGQNVTLSCEQNLNHDAMYWYRQDPGQGLRLIYYSQIVNDFQKGDIAEGYSVSREKKESFPLTVTSAQKNPTAFYLCASSISKGPTGELFFGEGSRLTVL.